These T cell receptor beta chains were read from a single sample in a study of T-cell reconstitution after alpha-beta-depleted transplantation in children. TCRdb independently ran MiXCR on the PCR reads; one entry per CDR3 protein. The sample yields some 200,000 distinct CDR3 sequences, about 6.3% seen once. The material was PBMCs from the stem cell graft donor, obtained from the stem cell graft. The receptors shown here come from a human donor who donated a stem cell graft to a child with Wiskott-Aldrich syndrome. Both conserved end residues are part of each CDR3. The order of the fields is D gene, J gene, clone size, V gene, CDR3 DNA, CDR3 protein. A D gene is named only where the DNA matches it firmly. Some rows have no size entry. The others give once, few or many, or a class for an expanded clone.

NA,TRBJ2-1,many,TRBV9,TGTGCCAGCAGCGTAGACGGCAGGAGGGACGGTGAGCAGTTCTTC,CASSVDGRRDGEQFF
TRBD1,TRBJ1-5,many,TRBV6-5,TGTGCCAGCAGTCCTGGACAGGGACGAGGCAATCAGCCCCAGCATTTT,CASSPGQGRGNQPQHF
TRBD1,TRBJ2-3,NA,TRBV27,TGTGCCAGCACCCCCGGGGGGACAGGGACCACAGATACGCAGTATTTT,CASTPGGTGTTDTQYF
NA,TRBJ2-2,NA,TRBV7-6,TGTGCCAGCAGCTTAGCGCAGGACAGATACAGGGACACCGGGGAGCTGTTTTTT,CASSLAQDRYRDTGELFF
TRBD2,TRBJ2-3,NA,TRBV3-1,TGTGCCAGCAGCCAAGTTTTCGGGAGGGCAGATACGCAGTATTTT,CASSQVFGRADTQYF
TRBD1,TRBJ2-1,many,TRBV18,TGTGCCAGCTCACCCCTGGACAGGGGCCCTGACAATGAGCAGTTCTTC,CASSPLDRGPDNEQFF
NA,TRBJ1-5,NA,TRBV5-6,TGTGCCAGCAGCCCGGGGAGGGGATACAATCAGCCCCAGCATTTT,CASSPGRGYNQPQHF
TRBD1,TRBJ1-1,many,TRBV20-1,TGCAGTGCTAGAGGACAGGGGGACACTGAAGCTTTCTTT,CSARGQGDTEAFF
NA,TRBJ2-7,many,TRBV6-1,TGTGCCAGCAGCCCCCACCAGGATCCCTACGAGCAGTACTTC,CASSPHQDPYEQYF
TRBD1,TRBJ2-7,NA,TRBV19,TGTGCCAGTAATCCGACAGGGGGACTCCAGGAGCAGTACTTC,CASNPTGGLQEQYF
NA,TRBJ2-5,NA,TRBV28,TGTGCCAGCAGTAAAGCGGCGGCGGAGACCCAGTACTTC,CASSKAAAETQYF
NA,TRBJ2-3,many,TRBV12-3/TRBV12-4,TGTGCCAGCAGTTTTAAGGGCACAGATACGCAGTATTTT,CASSFKGTDTQYF
TRBD1,TRBJ2-5,many,TRBV5-1,TGCGCCAGCAGCTTTACAGGGGGGAGACTCCAAGAGACCCAGTACTTC,CASSFTGGRLQETQYF
NA,TRBJ2-1,many,TRBV5-1,TGCGCCAGCAGCTTGGCTGGGGATGAGCAGTTCTTC,CASSLAGDEQFF
TRBD1,TRBJ2-7,many,TRBV5-1,TGCGCCAGCACCAAAACAGGGACAGACGAGCAGTACTTC,CASTKTGTDEQYF
NA,TRBJ2-7,many,TRBV15,TGTGCCACCAGCAGAGATCGGACCGAAGGACTTCTCTCCTACGAGCAGTACTTC,CATSRDRTEGLLSYEQYF
NA,TRBJ2-3,many,TRBV5-1,TGCGCCAGCAGCTTGACAGGGATGGGCACAGATACGCAGTATTTT,CASSLTGMGTDTQYF
NA,TRBJ1-5,many,TRBV6-2/TRBV6-3,TGTGCCAGCAGCGGACAGATTGATCAGCCCCAGCATTTT,CASSGQIDQPQHF
NA,TRBJ2-7,few,TRBV29-1,TGCAGCGTCCTGGACAGCCCTAGCTCCTACGAGCAGTACTTC,CSVLDSPSSYEQYF
NA,TRBJ1-6,many,TRBV20-1,TGCAGTGCTAGAGATTGGGGCAGGGGTAATAATTCACCCCTCCACTTT,CSARDWGRGNNSPLHF
TRBD1,TRBJ2-2,NA,TRBV3-1,TGTGCCAGCTCTGTATCCTTCGGGACAGGGGGCAGTGGGGCCGGGGAGCTGTTTTTT,CASSVSFGTGGSGAGELFF
NA,TRBJ2-3,many,TRBV20-1,TGCAGTGCCCCACTCGAGTTGACGCAGTATTTT,CSAPLELTQYF
NA,TRBJ1-5,many,TRBV28,TGTGCCAGCAGCGAAATAGGGGTTCAGCCCCAGCATTTT,CASSEIGVQPQHF
TRBD2,TRBJ2-3,many,TRBV5-6,TGTGCCAGCAGTCAGACTAGCGGAGCTAGCACAGATACGCAGTATTTT,CASSQTSGASTDTQYF
NA,TRBJ1-2,many,TRBV5-1,TGCGCCAGCAGAGAAGGAGGGCGGAATGGCTACACCTTC,CASREGGRNGYTF
NA,TRBJ2-3,many,TRBV5-1,TGCGCCAGCAGCTTGGATTTGGGCACAGATACGCAGTATTTT,CASSLDLGTDTQYF
NA,TRBJ2-5,many,TRBV3-1,TGTGCCAGCAGCCAAGAGATCATTAGGGCAGAGACCCAGTACTTC,CASSQEIIRAETQYF
TRBD2,TRBJ2-1,few,TRBV5-1,TGCGCCAGCAGCGAGGTCGAAGCGGGGGCGAATGAGCAGTTCTTC,CASSEVEAGANEQFF
TRBD2,TRBJ2-1,many,TRBV7-2,TGTGCCAGCAGTCCGGGACTAGCGGGAAAAAATGAGCAGTTCTTC,CASSPGLAGKNEQFF
TRBD1,TRBJ1-4,NA,TRBV18,TGTGCCAGCTCGCGCCGGGACAGGGCTAATGAAAAACTGTTTTTT,CASSRRDRANEKLFF
TRBD1,TRBJ2-1,many,TRBV29-1,TGCAGCGGTGCCGGGACAGGGCTTGGGGAGCAGTTCTTC,CSGAGTGLGEQFF
NA,TRBJ1-2,few,TRBV27,TGTGCCAGCAGTTTAAGCAGGAACCGGAGAGGCTACACCTTC,CASSLSRNRRGYTF
NA,TRBJ1-1,many,TRBV10-3,TGTGCCATCAGTGACCTTAGGGGTACGGGGACTGAAGCTTTCTTT,CAISDLRGTGTEAFF
NA,TRBJ2-3,NA,TRBV19,TGTGCCAGTAGTATAACAGGAGTCGATACGCAGTATTTT,CASSITGVDTQYF
TRBD1,TRBJ2-3,many,TRBV10-3,TGTGCCATCAGAGCCGGGACAGGGATGACAGATACGCAGTATTTT,CAIRAGTGMTDTQYF
TRBD1,TRBJ2-7,few,TRBV7-2,TGTGCCAGCCGGCAACCCGGGACAGGGGGCTTCTACGAGCAGTACTTC,CASRQPGTGGFYEQYF
TRBD1,TRBJ2-3,many,TRBV10-3,TGTGCCACCCAGACAGGGTCTAGCACAGATACGCAGTATTTT,CATQTGSSTDTQYF
TRBD1,TRBJ1-5,few,TRBV6-1,TGTGCCAGCAGTCCGATGACAGGGGCCAGCAATCAGCCCCAGCATTTT,CASSPMTGASNQPQHF
NA,TRBJ1-1,many,TRBV20-1,TGCAGTGCTGGGAAAGAGGGGGGAACTGAAGCTTTCTTT,CSAGKEGGTEAFF
TRBD2,TRBJ2-3,many,TRBV4-1,TGCGCCAGCAGCCAAGATAGTACTAGCGGGGGTGCAGATACGCAGTATTTT,CASSQDSTSGGADTQYF
NA,TRBJ1-4,many,TRBV12-3/TRBV12-4,TGTGCCAGCAGTTTGCAATTTAGGGCTAAACTGTTTTTT,CASSLQFRAKLFF
NA,TRBJ2-1,many,TRBV24-1,TGTGCCACCAGTGCATCCAGGGGCGCATACAATGAGCAGTTCTTC,CATSASRGAYNEQFF